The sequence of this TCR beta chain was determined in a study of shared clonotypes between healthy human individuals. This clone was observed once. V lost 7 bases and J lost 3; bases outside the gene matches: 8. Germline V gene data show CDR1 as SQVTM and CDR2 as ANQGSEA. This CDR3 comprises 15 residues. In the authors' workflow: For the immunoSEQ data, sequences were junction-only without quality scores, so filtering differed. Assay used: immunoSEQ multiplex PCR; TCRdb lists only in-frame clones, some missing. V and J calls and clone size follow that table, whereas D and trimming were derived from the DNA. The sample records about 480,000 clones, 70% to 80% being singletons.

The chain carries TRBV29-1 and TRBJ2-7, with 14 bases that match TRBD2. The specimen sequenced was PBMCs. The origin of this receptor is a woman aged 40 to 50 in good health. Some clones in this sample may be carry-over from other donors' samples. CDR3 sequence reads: CSAVGTSGRDYEQYF. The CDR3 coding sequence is TGCAGCGCTGTAGGGACTAGCGGGAGAGACTACGAGCAGTACTTC.